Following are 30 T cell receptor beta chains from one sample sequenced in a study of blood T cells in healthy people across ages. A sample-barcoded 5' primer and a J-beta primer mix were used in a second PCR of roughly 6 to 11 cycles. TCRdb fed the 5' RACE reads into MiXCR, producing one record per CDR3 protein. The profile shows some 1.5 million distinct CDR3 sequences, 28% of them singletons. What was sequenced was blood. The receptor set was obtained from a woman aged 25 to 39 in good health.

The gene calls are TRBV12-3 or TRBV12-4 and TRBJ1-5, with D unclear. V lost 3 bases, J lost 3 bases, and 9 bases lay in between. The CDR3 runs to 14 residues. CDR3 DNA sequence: TGTGCCAGCAGTTTCGGACGGCCCAATCAGCCCCAGCATTTT. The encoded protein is CASSFGRPNQPQHF.

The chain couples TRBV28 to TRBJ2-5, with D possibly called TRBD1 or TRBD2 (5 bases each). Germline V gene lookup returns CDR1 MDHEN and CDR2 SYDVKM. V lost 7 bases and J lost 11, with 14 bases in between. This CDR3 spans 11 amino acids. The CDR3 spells CASTRGYVQYF. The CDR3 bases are TGTGCCAGCACCCGGGGCTACGTGCAGTACTTC.

CDR3 amino acids: CASSPWTGGEQYF. CDR3 bases: TGTGCCAGCAGTCCGTGGACAGGGGGGGAGCAGTACTTC. The chain carries TRBV27 and TRBJ2-4; 10 nucleotides agree with TRBD1. Germline V CDR1 and CDR2: MNHEY, SMNVEV (reference sequence). This CDR3 is built from 13 residues. V gave up 5 bases and J gave up 13 bases; unmatched junction bases: 8.

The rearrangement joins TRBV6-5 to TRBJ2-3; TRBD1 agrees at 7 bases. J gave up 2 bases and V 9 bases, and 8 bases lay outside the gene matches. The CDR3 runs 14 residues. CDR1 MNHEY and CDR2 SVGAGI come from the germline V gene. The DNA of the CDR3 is TGTGCCAGTAGCAGGGGGACACACACAGATACGCAGTATTTT. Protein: CASSRGTHTDTQYF.

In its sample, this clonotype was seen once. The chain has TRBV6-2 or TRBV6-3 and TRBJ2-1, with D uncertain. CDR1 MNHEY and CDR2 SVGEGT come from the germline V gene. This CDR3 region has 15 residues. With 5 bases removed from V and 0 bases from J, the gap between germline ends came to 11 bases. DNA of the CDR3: TGTGCCAGCAGTACCCCCGAAGGCTCCTACAATGAGCAGTTCTTC. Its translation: CASSTPEGSYNEQFF.

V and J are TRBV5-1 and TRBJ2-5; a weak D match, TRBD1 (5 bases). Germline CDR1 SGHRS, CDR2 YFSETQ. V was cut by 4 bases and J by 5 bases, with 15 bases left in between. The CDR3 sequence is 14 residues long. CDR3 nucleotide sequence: TGCGCCAGCAGCCCCAGCCCCGCAGGGGAGACCCAGTACTTC. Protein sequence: CASSPSPAGETQYF.

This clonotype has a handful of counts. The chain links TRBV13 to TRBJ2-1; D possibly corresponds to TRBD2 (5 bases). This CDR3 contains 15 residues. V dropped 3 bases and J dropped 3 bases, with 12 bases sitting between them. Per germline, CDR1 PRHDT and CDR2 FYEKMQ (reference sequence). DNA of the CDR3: TGTGCCAGCAGCTTCCAAGCGGCTAGCTACAATGAGCAGTTCTTC. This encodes CASSFQAASYNEQFF.

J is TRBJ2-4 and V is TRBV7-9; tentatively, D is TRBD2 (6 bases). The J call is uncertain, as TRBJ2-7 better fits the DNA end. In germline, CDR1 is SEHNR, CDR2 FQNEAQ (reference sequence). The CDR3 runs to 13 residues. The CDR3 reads CASSWDLGYEQYF. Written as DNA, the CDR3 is TGTGCCAGCAGCTGGGACTTGGGCTACGAGCAGTACTTC.

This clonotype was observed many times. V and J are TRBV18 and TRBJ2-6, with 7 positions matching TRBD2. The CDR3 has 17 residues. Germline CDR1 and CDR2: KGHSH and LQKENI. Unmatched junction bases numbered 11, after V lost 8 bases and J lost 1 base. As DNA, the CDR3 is TGTGCCAGCAGTCCCGGGCAGGGAGGGTCTGGGGCCAACGTCCTGACTTTC. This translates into CASSPGQGGSGANVLTF.

The CDR3: CASSRTGGANIQYF. CDR3 DNA: TGCGCCAGCAGCCGTACAGGGGGCGCGAACATTCAGTACTTC. This rearrangement joins TRBV5-1 to TRBJ2-4, with 9 bases identical to TRBD1. The CDR3 runs to 14 residues. Germline assignment: CDR1 SGHRS and CDR2 YFSETQ. Trimming removed 4 bases from V and 7 bases from J; junction bases left unmatched: 6.

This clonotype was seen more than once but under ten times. This CDR3 reads CASSGNPYEQYF. CDR3 sequence (DNA): TGTGCCAGCAGCGGAAACCCGTACGAGCAGTACTTC. V usage is TRBV7-6 and J usage is TRBJ2-7; D remains unclear. Per germline, CDR1 SGHVS and CDR2 FNYEAQ. This CDR3 contains 12 residues. Trimming removed 5 bases at V and 4 bases at J, with 9 bases between.

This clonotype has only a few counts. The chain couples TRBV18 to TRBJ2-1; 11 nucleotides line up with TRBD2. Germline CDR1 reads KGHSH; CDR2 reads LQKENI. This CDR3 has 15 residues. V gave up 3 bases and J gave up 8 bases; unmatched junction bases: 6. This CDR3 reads CASSPLLAGVDEQFF. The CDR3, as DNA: TGTGCCAGCTCACCTCTACTAGCGGGAGTCGATGAGCAGTTCTTC. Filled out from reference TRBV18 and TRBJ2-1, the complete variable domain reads NAGVMQNPRHLVRRRGQEARLRCSPMKGHSHVYWYRQLPEEGLKFMVYLQKENIIDESGMPKERFSAEFPKEGPSILRIQQVVRGDSAAYFCASSPLLAGVDEQFFGPGTRLTVL.

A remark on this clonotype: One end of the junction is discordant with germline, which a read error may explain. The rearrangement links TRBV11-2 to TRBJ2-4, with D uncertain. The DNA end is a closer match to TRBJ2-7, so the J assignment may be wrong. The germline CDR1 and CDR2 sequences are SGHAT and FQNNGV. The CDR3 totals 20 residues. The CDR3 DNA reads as TGTGCCATCAGCTTACGTTTCGGAGCTAGAACCAAACTCAAAAACTACGAGCAGTACTTC. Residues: CAISLRFGARTKLKNYEQYF.

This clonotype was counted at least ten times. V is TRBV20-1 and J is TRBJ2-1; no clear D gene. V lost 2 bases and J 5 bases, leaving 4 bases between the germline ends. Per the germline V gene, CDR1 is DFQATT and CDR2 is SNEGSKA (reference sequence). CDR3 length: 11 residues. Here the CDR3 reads CSARTDNEQFF. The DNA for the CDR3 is TGCAGTGCTAGAACAGACAATGAGCAGTTCTTC.

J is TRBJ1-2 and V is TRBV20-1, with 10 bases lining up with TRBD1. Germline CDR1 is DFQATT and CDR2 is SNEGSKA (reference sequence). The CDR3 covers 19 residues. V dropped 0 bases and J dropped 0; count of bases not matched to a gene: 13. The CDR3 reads CSARDPARPGQGTNYGYTF. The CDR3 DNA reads TGCAGTGCTAGAGATCCGGCCCGTCCGGGACAGGGGACTAACTATGGCTACACCTTC.

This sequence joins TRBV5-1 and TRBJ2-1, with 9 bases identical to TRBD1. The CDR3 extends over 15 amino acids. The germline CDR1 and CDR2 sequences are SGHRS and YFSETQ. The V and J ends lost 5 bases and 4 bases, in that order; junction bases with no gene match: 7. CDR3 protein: CASRETGQGYNEQFF. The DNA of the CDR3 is TGCGCCAGCAGGGAAACGGGACAGGGTTACAATGAGCAGTTCTTC.

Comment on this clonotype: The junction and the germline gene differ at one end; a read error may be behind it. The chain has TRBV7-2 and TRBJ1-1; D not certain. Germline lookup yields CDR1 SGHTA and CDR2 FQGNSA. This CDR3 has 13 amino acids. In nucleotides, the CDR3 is TGTGCCGGCAGCTCAGGAGGCTTCACTGAAGCTTTCTTT. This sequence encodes CAGSSGGFTEAFF.

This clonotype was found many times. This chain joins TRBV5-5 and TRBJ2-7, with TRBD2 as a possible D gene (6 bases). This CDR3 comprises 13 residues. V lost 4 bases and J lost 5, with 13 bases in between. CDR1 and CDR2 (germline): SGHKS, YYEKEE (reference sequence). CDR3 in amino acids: CASSLREPHEQYF. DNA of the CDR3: TGTGCCAGCAGCCTACGGGAGCCCCACGAGCAGTACTTC. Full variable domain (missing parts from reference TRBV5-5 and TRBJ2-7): DAGVTQSPTHLIKTRGQQVTLRCSPISGHKSVSWYQQVLGQGPQFIFQYYEKEERGRGNFPDRFSARQFPNYSSELNVNALLLGDSALYLCASSLREPHEQYFGPGTRLTVT.

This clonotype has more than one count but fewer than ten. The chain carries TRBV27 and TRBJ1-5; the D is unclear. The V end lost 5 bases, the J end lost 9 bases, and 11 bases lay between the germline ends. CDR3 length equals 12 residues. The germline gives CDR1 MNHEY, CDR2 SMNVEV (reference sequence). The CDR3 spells CASSGPRGPQHF. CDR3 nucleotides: TGTGCCAGCAGTGGCCCCCGGGGGCCCCAGCATTTT.

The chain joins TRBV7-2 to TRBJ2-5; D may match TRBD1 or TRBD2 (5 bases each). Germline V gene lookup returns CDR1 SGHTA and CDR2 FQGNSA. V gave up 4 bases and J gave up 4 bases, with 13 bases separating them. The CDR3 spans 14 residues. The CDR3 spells CASSWGGPGETQYF. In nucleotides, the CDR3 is TGTGCCAGCAGCTGGGGCGGGCCAGGAGAGACCCAGTACTTC.

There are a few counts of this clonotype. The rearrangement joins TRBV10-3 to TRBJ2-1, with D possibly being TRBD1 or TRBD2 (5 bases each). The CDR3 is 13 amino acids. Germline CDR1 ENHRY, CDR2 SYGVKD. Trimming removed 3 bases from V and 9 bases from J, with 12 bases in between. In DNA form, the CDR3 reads TGTGCCATCAGTGAAGGGACCCGTCCTGAGCAGTTCTTC. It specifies CAISEGTRPEQFF.

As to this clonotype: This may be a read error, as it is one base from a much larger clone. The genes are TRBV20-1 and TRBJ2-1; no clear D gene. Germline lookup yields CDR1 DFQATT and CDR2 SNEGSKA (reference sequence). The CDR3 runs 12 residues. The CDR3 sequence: CRADDGYNEQFF. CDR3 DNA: TGCAGGGCTGACGACGGTTACAATGAGCAGTTCTTC.

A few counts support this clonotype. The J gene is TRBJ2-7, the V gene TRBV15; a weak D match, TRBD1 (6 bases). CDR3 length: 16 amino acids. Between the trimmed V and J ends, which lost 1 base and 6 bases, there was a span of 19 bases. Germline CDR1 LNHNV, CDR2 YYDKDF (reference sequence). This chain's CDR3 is CATSRGTQGSRGEQYF. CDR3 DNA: TGTGCCACCAGCAGAGGTACTCAGGGGTCAAGGGGCGAGCAGTACTTC.

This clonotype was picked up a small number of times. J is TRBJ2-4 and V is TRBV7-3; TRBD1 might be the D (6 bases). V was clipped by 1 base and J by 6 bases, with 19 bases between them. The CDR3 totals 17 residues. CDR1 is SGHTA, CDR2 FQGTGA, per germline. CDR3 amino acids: CASSLSPRQDHVNIQYF. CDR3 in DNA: TGTGCCAGCAGCTTAAGCCCAAGACAGGACCACGTAAACATTCAGTACTTC.

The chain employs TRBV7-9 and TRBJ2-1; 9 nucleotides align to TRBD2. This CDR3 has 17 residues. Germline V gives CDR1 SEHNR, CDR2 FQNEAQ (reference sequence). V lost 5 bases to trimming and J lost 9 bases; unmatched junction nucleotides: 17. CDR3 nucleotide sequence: TGTGCCAGCAGCCTCAGCGCACTGCGGGAGGGCTTAAGTGAGCAGTTCTTC. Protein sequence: CASSLSALREGLSEQFF. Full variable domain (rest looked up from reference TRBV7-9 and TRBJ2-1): DTGVSQNPRHKITKRGQNVTFRCDPISEHNRLYWYRQTLGQGPEFLTYFQNEAQLEKSRLLSDRFSAERPKGSFSTLEIQRTEQGDSAMYLCASSLSALREGLSEQFFGPGTRLTVL.

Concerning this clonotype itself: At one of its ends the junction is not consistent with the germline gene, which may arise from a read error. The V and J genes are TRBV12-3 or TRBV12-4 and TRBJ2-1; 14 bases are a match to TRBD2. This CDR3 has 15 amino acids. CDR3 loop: CASCLTSGGDNEQFF. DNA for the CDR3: TGTGCCAGCTGTTTGACTAGCGGGGGGGACAATGAGCAGTTCTTC.

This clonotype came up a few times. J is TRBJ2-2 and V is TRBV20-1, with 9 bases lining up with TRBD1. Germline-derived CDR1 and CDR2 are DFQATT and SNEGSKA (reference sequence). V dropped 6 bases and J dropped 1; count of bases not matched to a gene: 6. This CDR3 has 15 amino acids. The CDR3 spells CSALDRGWNTGELFF. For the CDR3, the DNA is TGCAGTGCCCTAGACAGGGGGTGGAACACCGGGGAGCTGTTTTTT.

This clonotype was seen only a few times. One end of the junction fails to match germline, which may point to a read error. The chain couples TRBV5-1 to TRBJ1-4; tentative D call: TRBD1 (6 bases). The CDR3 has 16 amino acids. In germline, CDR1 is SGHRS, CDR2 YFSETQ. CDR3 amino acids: CTSNQGTSATNEKLFF. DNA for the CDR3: TGCACCAGCAACCAAGGGACATCGGCAACTAATGAAAAACTGTTTTTT.

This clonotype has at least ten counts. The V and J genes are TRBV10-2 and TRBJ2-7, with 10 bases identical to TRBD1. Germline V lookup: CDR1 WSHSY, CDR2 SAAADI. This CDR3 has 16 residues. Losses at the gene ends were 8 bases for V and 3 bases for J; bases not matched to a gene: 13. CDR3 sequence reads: CASGVGQGGSGYEQYF. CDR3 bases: TGCGCCAGCGGAGTCGGACAGGGGGGGAGCGGCTACGAGCAGTACTTC.

The CDR3 region has the DNA TGTGCCAGCAGCATAGCCGGGACAGGGTGGGGCAATCAGCCCCAGCATTTT. Translated: CASSIAGTGWGNQPQHF. The chain couples TRBV5-6 to TRBJ1-5; 9 bases are a match to TRBD1. V shed 4 bases, J shed 2 bases, and the junction held 10 bases outside the gene matches. There are 17 residues in the CDR3. Looked up from germline, CDR1 is SGHDT and CDR2 is YYEEEE.